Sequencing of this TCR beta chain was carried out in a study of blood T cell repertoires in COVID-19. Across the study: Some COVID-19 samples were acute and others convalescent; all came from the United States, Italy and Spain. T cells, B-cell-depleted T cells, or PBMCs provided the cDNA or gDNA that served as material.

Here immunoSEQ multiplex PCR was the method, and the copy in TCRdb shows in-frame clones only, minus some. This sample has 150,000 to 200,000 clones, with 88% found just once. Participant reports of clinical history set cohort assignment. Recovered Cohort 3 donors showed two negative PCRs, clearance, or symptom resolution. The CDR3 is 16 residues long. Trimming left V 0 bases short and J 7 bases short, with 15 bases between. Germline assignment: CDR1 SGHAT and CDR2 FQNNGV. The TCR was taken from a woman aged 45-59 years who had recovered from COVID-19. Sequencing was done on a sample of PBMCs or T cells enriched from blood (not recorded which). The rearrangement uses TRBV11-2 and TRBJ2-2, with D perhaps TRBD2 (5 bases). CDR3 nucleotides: TGTGCCAGCAGCTTAGAACGGGGAAGGATTAACGGGGAGCTGTTTTTT. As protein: CASSLERGRINGELFF.